In its sample, the clone carrying this T cell receptor beta chain is medium-sized. CDR3 length equals 16 residues. Trimming stripped 2 bases from V and 5 bases from J, with 14 bases between. Germline V lookup: CDR1 SGHDT, CDR2 YYEEEE. The sample is drawn from a study of OX40 agonist ivuxolimab in advanced cancers. Here immunoSEQ multiplex PCR was the method, and the copy in TCRdb shows in-frame clones only, minus some. The table shows approximately 37,000 clones, with over 60% occurring only once. The V and J genes are TRBV5-6 and TRBJ1-6, with a weak D call TRBD1 (5 bases). This sequence originates from an adult with an advanced solid tumor such as melanoma, head and neck, liver or kidney cancer. Here the sequenced sample was CD4+ or CD8+ T cells sorted from blood, taken in a trial of the OX40 agonist ivuxolimab. In nucleotides, the CDR3 is TGTGCCAGCAGCTTTAGGGGCGCAGGTGATAATTCACCCCTCCACTTT. Translated, it gives CASSFRGAGDNSPLHF.